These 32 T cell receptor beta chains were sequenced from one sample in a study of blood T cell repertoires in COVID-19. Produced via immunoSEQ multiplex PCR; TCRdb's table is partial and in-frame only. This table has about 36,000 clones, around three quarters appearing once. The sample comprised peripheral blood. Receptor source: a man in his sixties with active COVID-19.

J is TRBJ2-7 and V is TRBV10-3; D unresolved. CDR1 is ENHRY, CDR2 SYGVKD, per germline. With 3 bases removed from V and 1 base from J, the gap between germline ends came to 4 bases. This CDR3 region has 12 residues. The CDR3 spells CAISERSYEQYF. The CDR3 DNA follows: TGTGCCATCAGTGAACGGTCCTACGAGCAGTACTTC.

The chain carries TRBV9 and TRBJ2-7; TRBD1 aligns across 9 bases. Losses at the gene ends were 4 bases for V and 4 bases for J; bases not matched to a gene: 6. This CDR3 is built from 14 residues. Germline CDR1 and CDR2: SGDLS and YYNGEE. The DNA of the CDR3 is TGTGCCAGCAGCCCATGGACAGGGGAGTACGAGCAGTACTTC. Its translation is CASSPWTGEYEQYF.

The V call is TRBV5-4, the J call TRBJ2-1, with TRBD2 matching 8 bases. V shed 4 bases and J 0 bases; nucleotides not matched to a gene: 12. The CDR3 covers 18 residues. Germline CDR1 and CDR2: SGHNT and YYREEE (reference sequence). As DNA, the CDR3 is TGTGCCAGCAGCAGATCTACTGTTACTAGCGGCTCCTACAATGAGCAGTTCTTC. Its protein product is CASSRSTVTSGSYNEQFF. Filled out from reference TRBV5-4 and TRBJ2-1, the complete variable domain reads ETGVTQSPTHLIKTRGQQVTLRCSSQSGHNTVSWYQQALGQGPQFIFQYYREEENGRGNFPPRFSGLQFPNYSSELNVNALELDDSALYLCASSRSTVTSGSYNEQFFGPGTRLTVL.

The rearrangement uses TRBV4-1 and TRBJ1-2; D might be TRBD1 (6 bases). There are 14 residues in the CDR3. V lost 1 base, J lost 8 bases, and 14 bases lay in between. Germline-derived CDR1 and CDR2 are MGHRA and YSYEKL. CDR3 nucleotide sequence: TGCGCCAGCAGCCAAGCAGAGGGGACAAGGGGCTACACCTTC. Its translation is CASSQAEGTRGYTF.

The chain's CDR3 is CATSDPASGSYNEQFF. Written as DNA, the CDR3 is TGTGCCACCAGTGATCCCGCTAGCGGGAGCTACAATGAGCAGTTCTTC. V usage is TRBV24-1 and J usage is TRBJ2-1; the match to TRBD2 covers 10 bases. With V trimmed by 3 bases and J by 3 bases, 4 bases remained unmatched. Germline values: CDR1 KGHDR, CDR2 SFDVKD. The CDR3 runs 16 residues.

Written as DNA, the CDR3 is TGTGCCAGCAGCCTCGGACAGGGTGTAGCCATATATTTT. Protein product: CASSLGQGVAIYF. The chain uses TRBV12-3 or TRBV12-4 and TRBJ1-3; 8 bases agree with TRBD1. V lost 6 bases, J lost 11 bases, and 9 bases stayed unmatched. The CDR3 totals 13 residues.

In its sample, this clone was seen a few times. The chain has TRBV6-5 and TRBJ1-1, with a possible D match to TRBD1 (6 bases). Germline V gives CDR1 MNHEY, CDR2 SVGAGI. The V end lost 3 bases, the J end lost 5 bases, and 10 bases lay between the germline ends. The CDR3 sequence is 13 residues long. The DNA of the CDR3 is TGTGCCAGCAGTTATGGACAGAGGACTGAAGCTTTCTTT. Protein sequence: CASSYGQRTEAFF.

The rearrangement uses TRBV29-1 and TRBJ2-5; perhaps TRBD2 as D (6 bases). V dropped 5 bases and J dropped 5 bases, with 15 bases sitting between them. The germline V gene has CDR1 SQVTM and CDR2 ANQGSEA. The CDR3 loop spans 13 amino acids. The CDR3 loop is CSVRAGPGETQYF. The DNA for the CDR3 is TGCAGCGTTAGGGCGGGGCCAGGGGAGACCCAGTACTTC.

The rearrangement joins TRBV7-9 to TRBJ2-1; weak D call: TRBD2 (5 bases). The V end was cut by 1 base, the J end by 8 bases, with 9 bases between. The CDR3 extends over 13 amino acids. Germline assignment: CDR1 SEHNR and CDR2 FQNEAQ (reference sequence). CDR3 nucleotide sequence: TGTGCCAGCAGCTTAGGACTATTCGATGAGCAGTTCTTC. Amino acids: CASSLGLFDEQFF.

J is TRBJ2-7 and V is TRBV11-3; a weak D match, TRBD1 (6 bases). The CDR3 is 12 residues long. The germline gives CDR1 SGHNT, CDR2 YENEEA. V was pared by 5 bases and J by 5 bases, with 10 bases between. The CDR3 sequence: CASSDTGNEQYF. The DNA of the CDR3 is TGTGCCAGCAGCGACACAGGGAACGAGCAGTACTTC.

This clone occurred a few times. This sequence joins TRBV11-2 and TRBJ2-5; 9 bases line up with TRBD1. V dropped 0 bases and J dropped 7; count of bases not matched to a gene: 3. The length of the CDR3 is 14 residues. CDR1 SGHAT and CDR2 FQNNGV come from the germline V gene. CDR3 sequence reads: CASSLDGQGRTQYF. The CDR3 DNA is TGTGCCAGCAGCTTAGACGGACAGGGGAGGACCCAGTACTTC. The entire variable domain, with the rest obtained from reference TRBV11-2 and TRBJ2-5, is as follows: EAGVAQSPRYKIIEKRQSVAFWCNPISGHATLYWYQQILGQGPKLLIQFQNNGVVDDSQLPKDRFSAERLKGVDSTLKIQPAKLEDSAVYLCASSLDGQGRTQYFGPGTRLLVL.

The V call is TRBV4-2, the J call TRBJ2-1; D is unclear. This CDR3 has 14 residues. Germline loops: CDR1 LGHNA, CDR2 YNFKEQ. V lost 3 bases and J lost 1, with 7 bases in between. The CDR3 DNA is TGTGCCAGCAGCCATCCACAATCCTACAATGAGCAGTTCTTC. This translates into CASSHPQSYNEQFF.

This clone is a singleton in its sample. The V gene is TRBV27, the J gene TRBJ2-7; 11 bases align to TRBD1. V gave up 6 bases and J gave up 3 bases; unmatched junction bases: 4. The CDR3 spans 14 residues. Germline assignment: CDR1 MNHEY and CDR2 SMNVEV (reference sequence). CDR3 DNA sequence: TGTGCCAGCAGCCGGGACAGGGGGGACTACGAGCAGTACTTC. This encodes CASSRDRGDYEQYF.

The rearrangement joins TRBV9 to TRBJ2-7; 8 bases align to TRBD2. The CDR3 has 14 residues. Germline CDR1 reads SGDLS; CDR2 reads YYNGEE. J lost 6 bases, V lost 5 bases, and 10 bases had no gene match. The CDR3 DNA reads TGTGCCAGCAGTGCCGGGACTAGTTTCTCCGAGCAGTACTTC. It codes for CASSAGTSFSEQYF.

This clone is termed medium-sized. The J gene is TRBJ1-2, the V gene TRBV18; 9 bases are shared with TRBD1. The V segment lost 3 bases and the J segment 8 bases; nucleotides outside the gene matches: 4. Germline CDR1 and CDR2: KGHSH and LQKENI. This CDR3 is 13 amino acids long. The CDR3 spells CASSPGQGEGYTF. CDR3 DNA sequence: TGTGCCAGCTCACCGGGACAGGGCGAAGGCTACACCTTC.

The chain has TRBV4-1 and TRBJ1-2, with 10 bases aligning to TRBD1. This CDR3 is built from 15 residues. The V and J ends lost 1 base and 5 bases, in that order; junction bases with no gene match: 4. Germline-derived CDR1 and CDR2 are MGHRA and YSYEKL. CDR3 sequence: CASSQVRTGGYGYTF. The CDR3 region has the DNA TGCGCCAGCAGCCAAGTTCGGACAGGGGGTTATGGCTACACCTTC.

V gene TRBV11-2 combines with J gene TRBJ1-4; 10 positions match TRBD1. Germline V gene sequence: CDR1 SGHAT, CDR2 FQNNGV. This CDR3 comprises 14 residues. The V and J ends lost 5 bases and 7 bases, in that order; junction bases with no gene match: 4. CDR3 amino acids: CASSIRDRGEKLFF. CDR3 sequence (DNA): TGTGCCAGCAGCATCCGGGACAGGGGTGAAAAACTGTTTTTT.

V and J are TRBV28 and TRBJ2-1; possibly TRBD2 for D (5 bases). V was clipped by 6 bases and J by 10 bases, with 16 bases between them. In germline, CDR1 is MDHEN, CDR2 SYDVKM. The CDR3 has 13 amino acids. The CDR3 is CASSPDSSREQFF. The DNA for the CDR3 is TGTGCCAGCAGCCCGGACTCCAGCCGGGAGCAGTTCTTC.

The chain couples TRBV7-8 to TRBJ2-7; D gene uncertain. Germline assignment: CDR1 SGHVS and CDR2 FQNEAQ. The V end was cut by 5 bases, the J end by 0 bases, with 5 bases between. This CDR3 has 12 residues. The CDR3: CASSQSSYEQYF. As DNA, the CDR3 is TGTGCCAGCAGCCAGAGCTCCTACGAGCAGTACTTC.

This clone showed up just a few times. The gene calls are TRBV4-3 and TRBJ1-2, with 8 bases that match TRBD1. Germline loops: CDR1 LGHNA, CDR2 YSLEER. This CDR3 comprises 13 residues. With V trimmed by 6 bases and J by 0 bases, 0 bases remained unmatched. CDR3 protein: CASRDRANYGYTF. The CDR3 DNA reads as TGCGCCAGCAGGGACAGGGCTAACTATGGCTACACCTTC.

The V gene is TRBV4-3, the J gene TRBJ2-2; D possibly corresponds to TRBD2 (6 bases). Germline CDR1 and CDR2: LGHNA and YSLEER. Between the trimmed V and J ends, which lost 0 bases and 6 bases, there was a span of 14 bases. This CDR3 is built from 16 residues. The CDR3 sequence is CASSQETRENSGELFF. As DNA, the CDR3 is TGCGCCAGCAGCCAAGAAACCCGGGAGAATTCCGGGGAGCTGTTTTTT.

The CDR3 sequence is CASSGTATSWQSYNEQFF. The CDR3 region has the DNA TGTGCCAGCAGCGGAACAGCAACCTCCTGGCAGTCCTACAATGAGCAGTTCTTC. J is TRBJ2-1 and V is TRBV6-4; unclear D gene. Germline V CDR1 and CDR2: MRHNA, SNTAGT. The CDR3 contains 18 residues. V lost 6 bases, J lost 1 base, and 22 bases lay in between.

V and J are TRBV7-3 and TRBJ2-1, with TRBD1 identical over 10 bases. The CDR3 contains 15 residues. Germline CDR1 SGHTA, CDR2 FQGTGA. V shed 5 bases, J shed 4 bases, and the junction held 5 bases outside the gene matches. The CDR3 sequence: CASSPGQGVYNEQFF. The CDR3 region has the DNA TGTGCCAGCAGCCCCGGACAGGGGGTGTACAATGAGCAGTTCTTC.

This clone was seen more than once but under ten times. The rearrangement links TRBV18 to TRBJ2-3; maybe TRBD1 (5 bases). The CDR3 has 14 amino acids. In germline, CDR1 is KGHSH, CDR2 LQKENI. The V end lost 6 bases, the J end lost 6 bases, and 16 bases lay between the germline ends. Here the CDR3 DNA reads TGTGCCAGCTCTTCCCAACAGGTCGCGGATACGCAGTATTTT. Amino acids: CASSSQQVADTQYF.

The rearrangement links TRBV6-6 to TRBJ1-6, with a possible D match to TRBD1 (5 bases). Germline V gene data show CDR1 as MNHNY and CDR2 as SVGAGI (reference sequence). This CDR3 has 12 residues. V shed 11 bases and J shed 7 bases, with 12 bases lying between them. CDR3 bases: TGTGCCGGGGGACTGCCGAATTCACCCCTCCACTTT. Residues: CAGGLPNSPLHF.

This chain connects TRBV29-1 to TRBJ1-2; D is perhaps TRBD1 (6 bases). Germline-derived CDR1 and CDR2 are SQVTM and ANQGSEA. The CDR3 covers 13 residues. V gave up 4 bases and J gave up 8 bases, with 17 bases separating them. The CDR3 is CSVATTGSTGYTF. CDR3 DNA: TGCAGCGTTGCCACAACAGGGTCTACGGGCTACACCTTC.

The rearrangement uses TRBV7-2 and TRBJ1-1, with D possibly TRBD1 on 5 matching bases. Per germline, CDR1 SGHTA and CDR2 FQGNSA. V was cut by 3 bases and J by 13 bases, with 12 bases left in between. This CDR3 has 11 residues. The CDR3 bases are TGTGCCAGCAGCTTGGGGGGAGGAGGTTTCTTT. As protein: CASSLGGGGFF.

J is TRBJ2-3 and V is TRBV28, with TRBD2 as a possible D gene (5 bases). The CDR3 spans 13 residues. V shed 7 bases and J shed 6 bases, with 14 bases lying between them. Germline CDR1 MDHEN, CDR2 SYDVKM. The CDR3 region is CASNWHGVDTQYF. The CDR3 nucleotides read TGTGCCAGCAACTGGCACGGGGTGGATACGCAGTATTTT.

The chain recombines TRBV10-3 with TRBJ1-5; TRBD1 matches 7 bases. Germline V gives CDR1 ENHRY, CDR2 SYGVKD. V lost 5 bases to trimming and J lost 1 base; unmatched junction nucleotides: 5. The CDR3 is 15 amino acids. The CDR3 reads CAISPQTGSNQPQHF. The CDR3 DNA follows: TGTGCCATCAGTCCTCAGACAGGGAGCAATCAGCCCCAGCATTTT.

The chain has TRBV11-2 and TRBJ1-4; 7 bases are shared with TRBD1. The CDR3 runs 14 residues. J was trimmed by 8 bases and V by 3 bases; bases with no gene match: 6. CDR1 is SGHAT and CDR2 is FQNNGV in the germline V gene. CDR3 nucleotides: TGTGCCAGCAGCTTCAGACAGGGTGACGAAAAACTGTTTTTT. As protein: CASSFRQGDEKLFF.

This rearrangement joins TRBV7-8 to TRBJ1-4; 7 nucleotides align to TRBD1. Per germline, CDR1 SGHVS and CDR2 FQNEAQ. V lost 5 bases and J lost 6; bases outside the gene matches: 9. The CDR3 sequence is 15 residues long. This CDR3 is CASSVEGAWDEKLFF. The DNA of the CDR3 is TGTGCCAGCAGCGTAGAGGGGGCGTGGGATGAAAAACTGTTTTTT.

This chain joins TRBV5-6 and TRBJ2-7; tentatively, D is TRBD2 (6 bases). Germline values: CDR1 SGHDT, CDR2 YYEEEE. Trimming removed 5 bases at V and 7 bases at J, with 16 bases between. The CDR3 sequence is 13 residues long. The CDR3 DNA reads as TGTGCCAGCAGTCCGGGACTCGGGGAGGAGCAGTACTTC. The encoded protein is CASSPGLGEEQYF.